This entry features one T cell receptor (beta chain) sequence. As originally analysed: Quantification of nucleated cells was approximated via reference gene primer amplification. TCRdb's copy holds only in-frame clones and misses some; the assay was immunoSEQ multiplex PCR. D and trimming were read from the DNA, whereas the V and J calls and clone size are those reported in that table. In the table there are about 350,000 clones, about 88% of which are singletons. The V gene's germline CDR1 is MGHRA and CDR2 YSYEKL. The length of the CDR3 is 18 residues. Trimming at V came to 1 base and at J to 2 bases, leaving 6 bases not matched to a gene. Exposed study participants had met a COVID-19 case within 2 weeks before entry. The data derive from a study of blood T cell repertoires in COVID-19. Study-level information: The analysed material was cDNA or gDNA that came from T cells, B-cell-depleted T cells, or PBMCs.

Sample: PBMCs or T cells enriched from blood (not recorded which). The chain employs TRBV4-1 and TRBJ2-3, with 13 nucleotides matching TRBD2. This clonotype was sampled from a woman in her 30s who had been exposed to COVID-19. CDR3 DNA: TGCGCCAGCAGCCAAGGGGGGACTAGCGGGACTATCACAGATACGCAGTATTTT. Encoded protein: CASSQGGTSGTITDTQYF.